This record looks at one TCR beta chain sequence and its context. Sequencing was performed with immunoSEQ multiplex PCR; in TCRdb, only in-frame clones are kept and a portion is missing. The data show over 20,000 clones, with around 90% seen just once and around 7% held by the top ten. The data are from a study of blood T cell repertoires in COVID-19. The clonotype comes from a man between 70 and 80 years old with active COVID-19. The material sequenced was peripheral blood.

The CDR3 DNA is TGTGCCACCAGCAGAGCCCGGGTCAGCACTGAAGCTTTCTTT. Protein: CATSRARVSTEAFF. This rearrangement joins TRBV15 to TRBJ1-1; D is unresolved. Trimming took off 1 base at V and 4 bases at J, with 10 bases between the two ends. This CDR3 spans 14 amino acids. The germline CDR1 and CDR2 sequences are LNHNV and YYDKDF (reference sequence). The full variable domain, rest sourced from reference TRBV15 and TRBJ1-1, is DAMVIQNPRYQVTQFGKPVTLSCSQTLNHNVMYWYQQKSSQAPKLLFHYYDKDFNNEADTPDNFQSRRPNTSFCFLDIRSPGLGDTAMYLCATSRARVSTEAFFGQGTRLTVV.